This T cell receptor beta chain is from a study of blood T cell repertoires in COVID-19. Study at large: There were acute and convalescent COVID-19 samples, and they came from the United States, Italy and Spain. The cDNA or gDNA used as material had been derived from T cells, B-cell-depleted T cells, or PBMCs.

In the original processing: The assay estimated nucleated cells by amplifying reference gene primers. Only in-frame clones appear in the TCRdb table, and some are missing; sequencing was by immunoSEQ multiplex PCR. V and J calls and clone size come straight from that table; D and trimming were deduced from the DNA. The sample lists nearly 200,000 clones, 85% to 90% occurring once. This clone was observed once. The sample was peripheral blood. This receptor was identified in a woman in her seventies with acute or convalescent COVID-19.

The chain's CDR3 is CASSPLVPNTEAFF. The DNA for the CDR3 is TGTGCCAGCAGTCCACTTGTTCCGAACACTGAAGCTTTCTTT. This rearrangement joins TRBV28 to TRBJ1-1; no clear D gene. Deletions cut 5 bases from V and 1 base from J, with 11 bases between. This CDR3 contains 14 residues. CDR1 MDHEN and CDR2 SYDVKM come from the germline V gene.